This T cell receptor (beta chain) was sequenced in a study of blood T cell repertoires in COVID-19. V was pared by 2 bases and J by 4 bases, with 15 bases between. Germline V gene data show CDR1 as SGDLS and CDR2 as YYNGEE. CDR3 length: 15 amino acids. Assay used: immunoSEQ multiplex PCR; TCRdb lists only in-frame clones, some missing. Among 90,000 to 120,000 clones, roughly 87% were seen once, and the ten largest hold about 6%. The sequenced sample was peripheral blood. This clonotype was sampled from a woman aged 55-75 years with acute or convalescent COVID-19. The rearrangement uses TRBV9 and TRBJ1-2; a weak D match, TRBD1 (5 bases). The CDR3 here is CASSVQGSPRYGYTF. CDR3 in DNA: TGTGCCAGCAGCGTCCAGGGATCCCCACGCTATGGCTACACCTTC.